This entry features one T cell receptor (beta chain) sequence. Original data processing: Amplification with reference gene primers provided the estimates of nucleated cell counts. The table came from immunoSEQ multiplex PCR; TCRdb's copy has only in-frame clones and leaves some out. For V, J and clone size, that table is used; D and trimming come from the DNA. This table holds under 250,000 clones, 70% to 90% found once. Seattle patients were enrolled during active infection and followed longitudinally. The sample is drawn from a study of blood T cell repertoires in COVID-19. Study summary: Collection of acute and convalescent COVID-19 samples took place in the United States, Italy and Spain. T cells, B-cell-depleted T cells, or PBMCs supplied cDNA or gDNA.

The sequence came from a middle-aged man with COVID-19, enrolled during active disease. The sequencing sample was made of peripheral blood.

CDR3 coding DNA: TGTGCCAGCACCACTGGGACTAGCGGGCATCCCTACGAGCAGTACTTC. It is translated as CASTTGTSGHPYEQYF. The chain recombines TRBV11-2 with TRBJ2-7, with 12 bases that match TRBD2. Germline V gene lookup returns CDR1 SGHAT and CDR2 FQNNGV. Unmatched junction bases numbered 9, after V lost 7 bases and J lost 2 bases. The CDR3 is 16 residues long. Together with reference TRBV11-2 and TRBJ2-7, the CDR3 gives the full variable domain: EAGVAQSPRYKIIEKRQSVAFWCNPISGHATLYWYQQILGQGPKLLIQFQNNGVVDDSQLPKDRFSAERLKGVDSTLKIQPAKLEDSAVYLCASTTGTSGHPYEQYFGPGTRLTVT.